This TCR beta chain was sequenced during a study of PD-1 blockade in classical Hodgkin lymphoma. At the level of the study: Patients had nivolumab dosed at 3 mg/kg, delivered intravenously every 2 weeks. Regarding the study as a whole: At baseline, newly diagnosed patients reportedly showed less TCR diversity than healthy donors. Some patients started nivolumab under 1 year after ASCT, and they were excluded.

Assay used: immunoSEQ multiplex PCR; TCRdb lists only in-frame clones, some missing. The sample holds about 2,100 clones, roughly 85% seen once. The CDR3 consists of 17 residues. CDR1 MNHEY and CDR2 SMNVEV come from the germline V gene (reference sequence). Trimming removed 5 bases from V and 6 bases from J; junction bases left unmatched: 12. In regard to this clone: Its antigen is still unknown.

Relapses following autologous stem cell transplantation were seen in all patients, with brentuximab vedotin exposure varying. Progressive disease, partial response or complete response was each patient's best response. This sequence joins TRBV27 and TRBJ1-5; 11 bases fit TRBD1. The TCR comes from a human donor with classical Hodgkin lymphoma. The sequencing here drew on peripheral blood mononuclear cells (PBMCs), taken at baseline. The CDR3 protein is CASSPLWGGTGGQPQHF. In nucleotides, the CDR3 is TGTGCCAGCAGTCCCCTTTGGGGGGGGACAGGGGGTCAGCCCCAGCATTTT.